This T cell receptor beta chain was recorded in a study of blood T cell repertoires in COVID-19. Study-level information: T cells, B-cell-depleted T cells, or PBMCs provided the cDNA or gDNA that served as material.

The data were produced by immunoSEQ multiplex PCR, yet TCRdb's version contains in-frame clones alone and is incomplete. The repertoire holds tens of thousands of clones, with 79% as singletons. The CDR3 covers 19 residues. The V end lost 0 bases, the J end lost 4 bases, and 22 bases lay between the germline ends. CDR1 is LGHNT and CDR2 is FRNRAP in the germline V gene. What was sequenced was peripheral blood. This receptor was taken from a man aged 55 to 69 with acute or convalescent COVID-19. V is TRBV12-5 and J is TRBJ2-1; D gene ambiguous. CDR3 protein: CASGLVLFGLQSRYNEQFF. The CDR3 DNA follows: TGTGCTAGTGGTTTGGTACTTTTCGGCTTACAGTCAAGGTACAATGAGCAGTTCTTC.